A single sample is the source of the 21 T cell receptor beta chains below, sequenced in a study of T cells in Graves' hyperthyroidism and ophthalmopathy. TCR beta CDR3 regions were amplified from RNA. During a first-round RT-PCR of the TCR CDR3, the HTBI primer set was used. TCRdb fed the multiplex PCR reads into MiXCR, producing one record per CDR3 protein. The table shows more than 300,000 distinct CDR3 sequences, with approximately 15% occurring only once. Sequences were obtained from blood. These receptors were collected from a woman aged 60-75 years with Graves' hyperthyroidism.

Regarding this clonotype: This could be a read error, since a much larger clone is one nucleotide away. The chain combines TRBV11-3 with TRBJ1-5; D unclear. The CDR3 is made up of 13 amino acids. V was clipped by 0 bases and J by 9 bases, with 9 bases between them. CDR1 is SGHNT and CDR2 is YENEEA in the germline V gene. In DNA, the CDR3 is TGTGCCAGCAGCTTAGATCCCAGTCGGCCCCAGCATTTT. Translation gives CASSLDPSRPQHF.

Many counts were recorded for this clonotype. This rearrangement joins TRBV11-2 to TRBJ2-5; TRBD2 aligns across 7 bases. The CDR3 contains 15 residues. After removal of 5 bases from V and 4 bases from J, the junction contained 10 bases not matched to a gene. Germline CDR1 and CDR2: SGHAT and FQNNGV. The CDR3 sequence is CASSPYRGEPETQYF. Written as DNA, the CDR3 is TGTGCCAGCAGCCCATATCGGGGGGAACCAGAGACCCAGTACTTC.

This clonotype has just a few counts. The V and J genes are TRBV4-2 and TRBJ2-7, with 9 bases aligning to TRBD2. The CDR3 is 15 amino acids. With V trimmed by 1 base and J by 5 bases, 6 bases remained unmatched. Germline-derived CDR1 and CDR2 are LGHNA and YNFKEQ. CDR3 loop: CASSQAASGNHEQYF. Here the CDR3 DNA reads TGTGCCAGCAGCCAAGCGGCTAGCGGGAACCACGAGCAGTACTTC.

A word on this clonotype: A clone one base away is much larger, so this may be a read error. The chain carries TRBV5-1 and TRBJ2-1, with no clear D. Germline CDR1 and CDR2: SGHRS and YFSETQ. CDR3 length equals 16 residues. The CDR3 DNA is TGCACCAGCAGCCTCCCCGTTAGTAGCTCCTACAATGAGCAGTTCTTC. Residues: CTSSLPVSSSYNEQFF.

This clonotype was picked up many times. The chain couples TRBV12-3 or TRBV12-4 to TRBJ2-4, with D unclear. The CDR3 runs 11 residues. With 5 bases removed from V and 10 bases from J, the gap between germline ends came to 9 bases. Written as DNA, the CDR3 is TGTGCCAGCAGTAAAGGAAGGATTCAGTACTTC. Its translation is CASSKGRIQYF.

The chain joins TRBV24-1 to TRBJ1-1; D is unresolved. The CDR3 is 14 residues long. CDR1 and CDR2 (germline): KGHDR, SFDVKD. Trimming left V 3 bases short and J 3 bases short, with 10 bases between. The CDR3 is CATSDQDGDTEAFF. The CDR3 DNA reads TGTGCCACCAGTGATCAGGACGGGGACACTGAAGCTTTCTTT.

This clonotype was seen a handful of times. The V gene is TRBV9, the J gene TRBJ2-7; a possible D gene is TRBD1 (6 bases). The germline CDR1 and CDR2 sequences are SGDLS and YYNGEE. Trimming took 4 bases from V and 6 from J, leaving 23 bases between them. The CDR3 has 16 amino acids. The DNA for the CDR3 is TGTGCCAGCAGCCCATCTGCTTGGGGACACCCCTCCGAGCAGTACTTC. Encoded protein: CASSPSAWGHPSEQYF.

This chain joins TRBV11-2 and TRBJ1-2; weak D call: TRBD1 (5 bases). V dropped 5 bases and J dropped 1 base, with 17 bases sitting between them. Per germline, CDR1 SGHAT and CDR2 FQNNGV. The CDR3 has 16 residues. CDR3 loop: CASSPTRRDRNYGYTF. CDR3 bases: TGTGCCAGCAGCCCGACTAGGAGGGACCGTAACTATGGCTACACCTTC.

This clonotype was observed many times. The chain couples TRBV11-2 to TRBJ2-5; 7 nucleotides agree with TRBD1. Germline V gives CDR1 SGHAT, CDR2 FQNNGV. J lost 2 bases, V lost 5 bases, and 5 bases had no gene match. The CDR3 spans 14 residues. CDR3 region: CASSPRGLQETQYF. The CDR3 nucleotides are TGTGCCAGCAGCCCGAGGGGGCTGCAAGAGACCCAGTACTTC.

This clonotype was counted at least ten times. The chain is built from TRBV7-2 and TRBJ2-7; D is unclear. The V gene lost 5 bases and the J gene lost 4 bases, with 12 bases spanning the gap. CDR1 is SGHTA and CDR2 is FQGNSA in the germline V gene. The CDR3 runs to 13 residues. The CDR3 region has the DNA TGTGCCAGCAGCCCTGCTAGGGATTACGAGCAGTACTTC. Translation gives CASSPARDYEQYF.

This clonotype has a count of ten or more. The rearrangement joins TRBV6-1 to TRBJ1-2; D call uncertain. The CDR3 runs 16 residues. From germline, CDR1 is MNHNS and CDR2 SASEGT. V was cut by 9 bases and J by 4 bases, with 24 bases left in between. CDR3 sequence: CASRSLGGVSSYGYTF. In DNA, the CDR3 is TGTGCCAGTCGAAGCCTAGGAGGAGTATCCAGCTATGGCTACACCTTC.

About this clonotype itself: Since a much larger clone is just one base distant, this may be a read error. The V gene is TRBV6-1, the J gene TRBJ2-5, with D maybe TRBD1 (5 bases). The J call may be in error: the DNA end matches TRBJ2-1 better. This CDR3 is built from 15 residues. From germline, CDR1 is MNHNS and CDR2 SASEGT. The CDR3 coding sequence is TGTGCCAGCAGCTCCCTGGGGCGGCCCCAAGAGACCCAGTTCTTC. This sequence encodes CASSSLGRPQETQFF.

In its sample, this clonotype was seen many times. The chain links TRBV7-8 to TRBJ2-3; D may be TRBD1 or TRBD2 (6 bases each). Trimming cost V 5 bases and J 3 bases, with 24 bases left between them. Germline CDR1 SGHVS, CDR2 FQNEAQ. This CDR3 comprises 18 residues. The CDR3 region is CASSDRGTTLRWTDTQYF. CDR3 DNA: TGTGCCAGCAGCGACCGGGGGACAACCCTTAGGTGGACAGATACGCAGTATTTT.

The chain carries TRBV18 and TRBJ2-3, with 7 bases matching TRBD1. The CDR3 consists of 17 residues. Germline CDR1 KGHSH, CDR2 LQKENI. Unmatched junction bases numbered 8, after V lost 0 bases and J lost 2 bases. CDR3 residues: CASSPPTGQENTDTQYF. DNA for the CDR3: TGTGCCAGCTCACCACCGACCGGACAGGAGAACACAGATACGCAGTATTTT.

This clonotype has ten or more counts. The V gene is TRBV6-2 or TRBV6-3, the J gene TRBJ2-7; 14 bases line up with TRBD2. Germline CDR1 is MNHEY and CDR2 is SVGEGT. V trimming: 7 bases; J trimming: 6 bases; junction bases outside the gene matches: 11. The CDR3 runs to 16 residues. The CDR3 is CASNGPGLAGVGEQYF. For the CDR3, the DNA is TGTGCCAGCAACGGGCCGGGACTAGCGGGAGTAGGCGAGCAGTACTTC.

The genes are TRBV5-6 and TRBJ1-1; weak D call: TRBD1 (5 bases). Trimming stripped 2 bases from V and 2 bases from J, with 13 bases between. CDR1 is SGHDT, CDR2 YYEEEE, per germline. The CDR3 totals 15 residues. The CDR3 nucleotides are TGTGCCAGCAGCTTAGGGGCGGCCGATAACACTGAAGCTTTCTTT. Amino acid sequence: CASSLGAADNTEAFF.

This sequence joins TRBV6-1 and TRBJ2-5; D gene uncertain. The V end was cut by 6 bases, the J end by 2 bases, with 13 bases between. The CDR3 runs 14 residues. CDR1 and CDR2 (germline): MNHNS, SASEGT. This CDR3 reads CASSIQMGQETQYF. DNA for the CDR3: TGTGCCAGCAGCATCCAGATGGGGCAAGAGACCCAGTACTTC.

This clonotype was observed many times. DNA of the CDR3: TGCAGTGCTAGACTTCGGACTAGCGGGAGGGGTCCCCAAGAGACCCAGTACTTC. This sequence encodes CSARLRTSGRGPQETQYF. The chain has TRBV20-1 and TRBJ2-5, with 15 bases identical to TRBD2. This CDR3 has 18 amino acids. V trimming: 2 bases; J trimming: 1 base; junction bases outside the gene matches: 8. CDR1 and CDR2 (germline): DFQATT, SNEGSKA (reference sequence).

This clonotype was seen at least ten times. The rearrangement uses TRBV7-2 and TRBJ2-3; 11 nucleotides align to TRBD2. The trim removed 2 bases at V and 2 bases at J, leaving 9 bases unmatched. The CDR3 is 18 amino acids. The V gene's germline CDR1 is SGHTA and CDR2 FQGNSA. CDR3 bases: TGTGCCAGCAGCTTATTAATAGCGGGAGGGCAGGACACAGATACGCAGTATTTT. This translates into CASSLLIAGGQDTDTQYF.

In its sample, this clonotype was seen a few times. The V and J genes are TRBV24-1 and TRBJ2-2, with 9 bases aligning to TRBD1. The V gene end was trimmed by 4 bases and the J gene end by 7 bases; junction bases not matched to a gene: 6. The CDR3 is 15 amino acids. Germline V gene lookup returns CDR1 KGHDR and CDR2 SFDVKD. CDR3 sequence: CATSEPGQGFGELFF. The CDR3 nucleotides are TGTGCCACCAGTGAACCCGGACAGGGGTTCGGGGAGCTGTTTTTT.

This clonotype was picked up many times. DNA for the CDR3: TGCGCCAGCAGCTTGAGCGGGATACTCTACGAGCAGTACTTC. It encodes CASSLSGILYEQYF. The chain links TRBV5-1 to TRBJ2-7, with 7 bases that match TRBD2. V lost 1 base to trimming and J lost 3 bases; unmatched junction nucleotides: 4. The CDR3 totals 14 residues. The germline V gene encodes CDR1 SGHRS and CDR2 YFSETQ.